This entry describes one TCR beta chain. The CDR3 is 15 residues long. Germline CDR1 and CDR2: MDHEN and SYDVKM. J gave up 7 bases and V 4 bases, and 12 bases lay outside the gene matches. This specimen comes from a study of cytomegalovirus exposure and HLA in healthy donors. PCR amplification relied on 60 Vbeta primers (plus 13 Jbeta primers). Some clones are missing from TCRdb's copy, which holds only in-frame ones; the method was immunoSEQ multiplex PCR. The data show some 160,000 clones, with 73% seen just once and approximately 5.6% held by the top ten. The sample consisted of PBMCs. This receptor was taken from a woman younger than 35 in good health and CMV-seropositive. The chain links TRBV28 to TRBJ2-7; 8 bases align to TRBD1. The CDR3 DNA sequence: TGTGCCAGCAGTTCGATCCGGGACAGGAGGATAGAGCAGTACTTC. Residues: CASSSIRDRRIEQYF. Full variable domain (remainder filled in from reference TRBV28 and TRBJ2-7): DVKVTQSSRYLVKRTGEKVFLECVQDMDHENMFWYRQDPGLGLRLIYFSYDVKMKEKGDIPEGYSVSREKKERFSLILESASTNQTSMYLCASSSIRDRRIEQYFGPGTRLTVT.